One sample yielded the 3 T cell receptor beta chains listed below, sequenced in a study of tumor-infiltrating lymphocytes in primary liver carcinoma. Unsorted whole blood yielded the blood RNA, and germline DNA was also extracted. Starting from approximately 470 ng of total RNA, TCR beta cDNA was produced with a primer in the constant region. A slightly modified ARM-PCR protocol with three nested multiplex PCR rounds produced these TCR beta libraries. Primers for the first two PCR rounds were TRBV1-TRBV30 forward primers and a C-beta reverse primer (approximately 10 cycles per round). From the multiplex PCR reads, TCRdb called clonotypes with MiXCR, one entry per CDR3 protein. The data hold about 200,000 distinct CDR3 sequences, with almost 65% observed a single time. Input material: peripheral blood. Receptors were obtained from a woman aged 55-69 years with primary liver carcinoma and hepatitis B virus infection.

V and J are TRBV12-3 or TRBV12-4 and TRBJ2-3; possible D gene TRBD2, 8 bases. CDR3 size: 14 residues. Trimming cost V 6 bases and J 15 bases, with 25 bases left between them. The chain's CDR3 is CASSPSGGTDTHYF. The CDR3 nucleotides read TGTGCCAGCAGCCCCTCGGGGGGGACAGATACCCATTATTTT.

This clonotype was observed many times. This chain uses TRBV6-1 with TRBJ2-6; TRBD1 is a possible D gene (6 bases). The CDR3 consists of 15 residues. V lost 7 bases and J 4 bases, leaving 14 bases between the germline ends. Per the germline V gene, CDR1 is MNHNS and CDR2 is SASEGT. As DNA, the CDR3 is TGTGCCAGCATCAAAACAGGGTTCGGGGCCAACGTCCTGACTTTC. This gives the protein CASIKTGFGANVLTF.

Ten or more counts support this clonotype. V and J are TRBV6-1 and TRBJ2-5; TRBD1 might be the D (6 bases). There are 14 residues in the CDR3. The germline gives CDR1 MNHNS, CDR2 SASEGT. Trimming took off 5 bases at V and 4 bases at J, with 14 bases between the two ends. The CDR3 loop is CASSLTTGPETQYF. CDR3 in DNA: TGTGCCAGCAGTTTAACAACAGGGCCAGAGACCCAGTACTTC.